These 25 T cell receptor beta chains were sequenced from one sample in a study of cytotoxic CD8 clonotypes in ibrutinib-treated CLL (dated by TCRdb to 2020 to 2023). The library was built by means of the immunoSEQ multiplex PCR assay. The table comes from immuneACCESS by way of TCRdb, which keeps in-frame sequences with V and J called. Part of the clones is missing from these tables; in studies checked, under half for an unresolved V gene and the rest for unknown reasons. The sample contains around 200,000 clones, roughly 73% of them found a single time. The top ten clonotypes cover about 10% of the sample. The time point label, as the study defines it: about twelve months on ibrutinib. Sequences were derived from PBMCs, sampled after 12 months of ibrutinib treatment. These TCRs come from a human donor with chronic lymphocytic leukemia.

CDR3 nucleotides: TGTGCCAGTACCACAAGCGGGAGCGCCTACAATGAGCAGTTCTTC. It specifies CASTTSGSAYNEQFF. This chain connects TRBV19 to TRBJ2-1; 8 bases agree with TRBD2. CDR1 LNHDA and CDR2 SQIVND come from the germline V gene (reference sequence). The CDR3 has 15 amino acids. After removal of 7 bases from V and 2 bases from J, the junction contained 7 bases not matched to a gene.

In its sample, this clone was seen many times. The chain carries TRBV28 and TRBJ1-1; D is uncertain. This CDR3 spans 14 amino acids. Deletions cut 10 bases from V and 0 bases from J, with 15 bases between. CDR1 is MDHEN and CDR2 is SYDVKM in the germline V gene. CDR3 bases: TGTGCCACCTCTCCAATCGACCTGAACACTGAAGCTTTCTTT. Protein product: CATSPIDLNTEAFF.

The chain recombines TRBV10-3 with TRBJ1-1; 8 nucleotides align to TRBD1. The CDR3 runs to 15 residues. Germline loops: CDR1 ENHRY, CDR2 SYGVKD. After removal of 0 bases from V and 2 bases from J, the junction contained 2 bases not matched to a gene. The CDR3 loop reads CAISESGQANTEAFF. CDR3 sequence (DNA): TGTGCCATCAGTGAGTCGGGACAGGCAAACACTGAAGCTTTCTTT.

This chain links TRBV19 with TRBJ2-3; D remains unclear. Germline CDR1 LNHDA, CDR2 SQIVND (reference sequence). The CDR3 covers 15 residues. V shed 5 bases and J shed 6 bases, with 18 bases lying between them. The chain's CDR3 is CASSRNTNQGDTQYF. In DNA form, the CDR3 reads TGTGCCAGTAGTCGAAACACTAACCAAGGCGATACGCAGTATTTT.

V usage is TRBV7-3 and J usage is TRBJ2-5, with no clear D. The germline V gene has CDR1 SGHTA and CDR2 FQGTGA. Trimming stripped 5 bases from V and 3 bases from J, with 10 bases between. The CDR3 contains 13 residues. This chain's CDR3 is CASSLVKEETQYF. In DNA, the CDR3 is TGTGCCAGCAGCCTTGTGAAGGAAGAGACCCAGTACTTC.

The CDR3 here is CASSPRPGMGQFF. In DNA form, the CDR3 reads TGTGCCAGCAGCCCACGCCCCGGGATGGGACAGTTCTTC. V is TRBV16 and J is TRBJ2-1; possible D gene TRBD2, 5 bases. The CDR3 covers 13 residues. Per germline, CDR1 KGHSY and CDR2 FQNENV. V lost 4 bases to trimming and J lost 13 bases, with 17 bases between them.

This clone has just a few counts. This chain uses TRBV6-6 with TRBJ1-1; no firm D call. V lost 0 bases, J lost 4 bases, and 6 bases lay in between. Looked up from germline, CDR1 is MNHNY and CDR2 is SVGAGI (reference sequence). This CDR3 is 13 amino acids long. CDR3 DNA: TGTGCCAGCAGTTACTCGAGTATCACTGAAGCTTTCTTT. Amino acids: CASSYSSITEAFF.

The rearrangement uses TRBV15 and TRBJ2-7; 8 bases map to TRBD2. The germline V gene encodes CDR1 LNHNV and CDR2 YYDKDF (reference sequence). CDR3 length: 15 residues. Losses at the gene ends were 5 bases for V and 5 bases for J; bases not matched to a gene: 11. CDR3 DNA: TGTGCCACCAGCCTCCCGGGGGGGGTCGGCCACGAGCAGTACTTC. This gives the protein CATSLPGGVGHEQYF.

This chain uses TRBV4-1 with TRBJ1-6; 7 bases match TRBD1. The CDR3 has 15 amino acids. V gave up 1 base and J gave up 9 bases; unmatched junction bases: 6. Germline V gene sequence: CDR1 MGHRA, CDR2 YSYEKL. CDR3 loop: CASSQARGMGSPLHF. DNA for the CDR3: TGCGCCAGCAGCCAAGCCAGGGGGATGGGTTCACCCCTCCACTTT.

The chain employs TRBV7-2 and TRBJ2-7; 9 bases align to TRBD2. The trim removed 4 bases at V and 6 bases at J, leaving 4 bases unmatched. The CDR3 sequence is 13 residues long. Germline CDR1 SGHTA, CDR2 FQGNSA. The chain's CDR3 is CASSWSGGFEQYF. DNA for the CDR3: TGTGCCAGCAGCTGGAGCGGGGGGTTCGAGCAGTACTTC.

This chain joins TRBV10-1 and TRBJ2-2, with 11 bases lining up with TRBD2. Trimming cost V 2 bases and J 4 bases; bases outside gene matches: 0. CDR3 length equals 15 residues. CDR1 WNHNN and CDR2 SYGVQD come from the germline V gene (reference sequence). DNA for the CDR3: TGCGCCAGCAGTGAGGGACTAGCGGGCACCGGGGAGCTGTTTTTT. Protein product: CASSEGLAGTGELFF.

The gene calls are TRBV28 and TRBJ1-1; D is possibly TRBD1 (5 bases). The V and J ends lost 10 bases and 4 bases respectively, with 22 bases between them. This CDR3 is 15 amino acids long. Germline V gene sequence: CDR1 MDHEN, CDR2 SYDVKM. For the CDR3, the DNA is TGTGCCACCCTCAGAGCCTCCGGGGGAAGCACTGAAGCTTTCTTT. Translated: CATLRASGGSTEAFF.

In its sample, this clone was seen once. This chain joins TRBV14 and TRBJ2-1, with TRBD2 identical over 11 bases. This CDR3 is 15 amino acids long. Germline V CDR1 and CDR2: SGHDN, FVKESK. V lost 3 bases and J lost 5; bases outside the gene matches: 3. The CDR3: CASSQISGGDNEQFF. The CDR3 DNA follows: TGTGCCAGCAGCCAGATTAGCGGGGGGGACAATGAGCAGTTCTTC.

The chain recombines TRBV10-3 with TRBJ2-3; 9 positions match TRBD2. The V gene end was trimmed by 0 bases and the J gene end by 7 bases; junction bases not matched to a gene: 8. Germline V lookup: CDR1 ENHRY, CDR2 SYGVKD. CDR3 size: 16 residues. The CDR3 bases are TGTGCCATCAGTGAGTCGGGGACTAGCAGTGGAAATACGCAGTATTTT. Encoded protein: CAISESGTSSGNTQYF.

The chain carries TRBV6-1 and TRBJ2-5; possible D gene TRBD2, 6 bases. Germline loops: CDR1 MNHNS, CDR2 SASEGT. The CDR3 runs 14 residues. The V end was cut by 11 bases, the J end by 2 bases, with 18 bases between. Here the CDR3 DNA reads TGTGCCGGACGGGAAGGGACTCTACAAGAGACCCAGTACTTC. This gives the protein CAGREGTLQETQYF.

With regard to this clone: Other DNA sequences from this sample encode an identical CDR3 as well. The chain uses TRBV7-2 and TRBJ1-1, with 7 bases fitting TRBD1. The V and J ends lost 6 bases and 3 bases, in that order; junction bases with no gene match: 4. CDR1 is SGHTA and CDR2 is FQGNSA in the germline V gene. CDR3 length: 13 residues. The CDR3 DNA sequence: TGTGCCAGCAGACGACAGGGCGACACTGAAGCTTTCTTT. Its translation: CASRRQGDTEAFF.

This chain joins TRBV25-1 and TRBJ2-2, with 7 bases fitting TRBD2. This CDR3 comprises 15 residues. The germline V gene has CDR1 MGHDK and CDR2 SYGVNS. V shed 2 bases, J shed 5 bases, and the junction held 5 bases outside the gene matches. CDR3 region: CASSEDRGGTGELFF. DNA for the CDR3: TGTGCCAGCAGTGAAGATCGGGGAGGGACCGGGGAGCTGTTTTTT.

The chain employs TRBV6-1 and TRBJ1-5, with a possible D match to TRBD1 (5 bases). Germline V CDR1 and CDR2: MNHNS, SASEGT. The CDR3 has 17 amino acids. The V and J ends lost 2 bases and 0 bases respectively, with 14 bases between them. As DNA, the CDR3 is TGTGCCAGCAGTGAATCGAGAGACAGTTTTAGCAATCAGCCCCAGCATTTT. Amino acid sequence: CASSESRDSFSNQPQHF.

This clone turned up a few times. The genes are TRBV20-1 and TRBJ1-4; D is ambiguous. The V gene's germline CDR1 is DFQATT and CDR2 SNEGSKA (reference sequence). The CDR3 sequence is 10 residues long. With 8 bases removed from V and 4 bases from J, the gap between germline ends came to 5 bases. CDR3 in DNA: TGCAGTACTGGTAATGAAAAACTGTTTTTT. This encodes CSTGNEKLFF.

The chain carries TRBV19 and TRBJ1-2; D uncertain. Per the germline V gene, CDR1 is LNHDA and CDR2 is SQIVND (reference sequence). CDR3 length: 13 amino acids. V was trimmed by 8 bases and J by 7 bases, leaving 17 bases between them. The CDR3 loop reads CASRSELTGGYTF. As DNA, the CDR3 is TGTGCCAGTCGTAGCGAACTTACCGGTGGCTACACCTTC.

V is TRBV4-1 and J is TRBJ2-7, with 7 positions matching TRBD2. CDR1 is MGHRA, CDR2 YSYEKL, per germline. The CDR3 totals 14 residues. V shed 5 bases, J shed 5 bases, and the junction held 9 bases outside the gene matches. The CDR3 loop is CASSSKTSNDEQYF. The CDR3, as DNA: TGCGCCAGCAGCTCCAAGACTAGCAACGACGAGCAGTACTTC.

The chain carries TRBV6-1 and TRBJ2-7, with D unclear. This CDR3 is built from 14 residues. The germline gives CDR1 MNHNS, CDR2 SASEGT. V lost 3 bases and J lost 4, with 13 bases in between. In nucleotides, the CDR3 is TGTGCCAGCAGTGACTGGGTGGTAGGTTACGAGCAGTACTTC. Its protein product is CASSDWVVGYEQYF.

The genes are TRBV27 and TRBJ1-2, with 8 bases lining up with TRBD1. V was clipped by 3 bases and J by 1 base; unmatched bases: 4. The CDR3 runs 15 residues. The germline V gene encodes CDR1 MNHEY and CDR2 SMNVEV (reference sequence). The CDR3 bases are TGTGCCAGCAGTTTCCTAGGACAGGGTAACTATGGCTACACCTTC. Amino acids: CASSFLGQGNYGYTF.

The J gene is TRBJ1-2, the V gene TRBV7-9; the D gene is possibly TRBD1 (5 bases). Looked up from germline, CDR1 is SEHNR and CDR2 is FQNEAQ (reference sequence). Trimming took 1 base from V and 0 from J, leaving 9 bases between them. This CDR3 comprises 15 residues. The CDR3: CASSLGSRANYGYTF. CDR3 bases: TGTGCCAGCAGCTTAGGGTCCAGGGCTAACTATGGCTACACCTTC.

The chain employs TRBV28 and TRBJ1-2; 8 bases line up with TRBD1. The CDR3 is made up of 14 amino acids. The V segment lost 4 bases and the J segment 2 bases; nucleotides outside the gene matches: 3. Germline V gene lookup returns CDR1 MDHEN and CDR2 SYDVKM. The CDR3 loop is CASSSGQGNYGYTF. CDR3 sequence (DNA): TGTGCCAGCAGTTCAGGACAGGGCAACTATGGCTACACCTTC.